The text below deals with one T cell receptor beta chain. Germline lookup yields CDR1 KGHSH and CDR2 LQKENI. V was clipped by 3 bases and J by 6 bases, with 9 bases between them. This CDR3 contains 13 residues. The sample originates from a study of T cells in tumors after PD-1 blockade. TCRdb keeps only in-frame clones here, not all; method: immunoSEQ multiplex PCR. The sample includes about 21,000 clones, 65% to 85% of them seen just once. The chain recombines TRBV18 with TRBJ2-4; D possibly corresponds to TRBD1 (6 bases). This TCR derives from a human donor with advanced basal cell or squamous cell carcinoma (not recorded which). The source was PBMCs, collected after anti-PD-1 therapy. The CDR3 nucleotides read TGTGCCAGCTCACCGCCAGGGGTAAACATTCAGTACTTC. It codes for CASSPPGVNIQYF. Variable domain in full (rest from reference TRBV18 and TRBJ2-4): NAGVMQNPRHLVRRRGQEARLRCSPMKGHSHVYWYRQLPEEGLKFMVYLQKENIIDESGMPKERFSAEFPKEGPSILRIQQVVRGDSAAYFCASSPPGVNIQYFGAGTRLSVL.